The clone carrying this T cell receptor (beta chain) appeared many times. Antigen unknown. This sample was taken from a study of T-cell reconstitution after alpha-beta-depleted transplantation in children. This sample's TCRbeta library carried unique molecular identifier barcodes. TCRdb reprocessed the PCR reads with MiXCR, giving one entry per CDR3 protein. The data hold some 300,000 distinct CDR3 sequences, with roughly a tenth observed a single time. The CDR3 spans 13 residues. The germline gives CDR1 DFQATT, CDR2 SNEGSKA (reference sequence). Trimming pared 3 bases from V and 2 bases from J, leaving 11 bases between. Study-wide findings and caveats: Two months or so post-transplant, alpha-beta T cells reportedly derived from several hundred expanded graft clones. Recipient T cells and thymic progenitors that survived gave rise to the high TCRbeta diversity observed at day 60 in some patients. From newly produced T cells came most of the T-cell counts and diversity one year after transplant.

The TCR was taken from a boy in the first two years of life with acute myeloid leukemia, due to receive a stem cell transplant. This specimen consisted of PBMCs, obtained before TCRalphabeta/CD19-depleted stem cell transplant. The chain employs TRBV20-1 and TRBJ2-7, with D tentatively TRBD1 or TRBD2 (6 bases each). The CDR3 is CSARRGEPYEQYF. Here the CDR3 DNA reads TGCAGTGCTAGGAGGGGGGAACCCTACGAGCAGTACTTC.